This T cell receptor beta chain appears in the sequencing data of a study of cytomegalovirus exposure and HLA in healthy donors. Regarding the study as a whole: Under in vitro conditions, a few CMV-associated chains were confirmed as specific for CMV antigens.

The PCR contained 60 Vbeta and 13 Jbeta primers. Sequencing used immunoSEQ multiplex PCR; TCRdb keeps in-frame clones, though not all of them. The sample carries tens of thousands of clones, 72% recorded once. This CDR3 comprises 12 residues. Germline CDR1 and CDR2: SSHAT and FNYEAQ (reference sequence). This clone showed up just a few times. The target antigen is unknown. An end of the junction does not agree with germline; a read error may underlie this. The TCR comes from a woman in her thirties or forties in good health and CMV-seropositive. V is TRBV7-7 and J is TRBJ1-2, with D maybe TRBD1 (5 bases). Sequenced material: PBMCs. The chain's CDR3 is CASSGGLGGYTF. In DNA, the CDR3 is TGTGCTAGCAGCGGGGGACTGGGTGGCTACACCTTC.